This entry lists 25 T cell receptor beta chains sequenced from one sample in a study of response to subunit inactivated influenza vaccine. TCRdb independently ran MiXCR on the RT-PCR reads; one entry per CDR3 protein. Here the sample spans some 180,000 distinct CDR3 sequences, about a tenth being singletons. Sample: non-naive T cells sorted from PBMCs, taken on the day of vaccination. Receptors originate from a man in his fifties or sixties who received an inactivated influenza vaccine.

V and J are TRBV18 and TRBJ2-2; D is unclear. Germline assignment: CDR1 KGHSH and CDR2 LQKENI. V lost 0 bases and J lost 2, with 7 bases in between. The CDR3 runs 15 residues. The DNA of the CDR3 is TGTGCCAGCTCACCACCTACAGTAAACACCGGGGAGCTGTTTTTT. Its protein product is CASSPPTVNTGELFF.

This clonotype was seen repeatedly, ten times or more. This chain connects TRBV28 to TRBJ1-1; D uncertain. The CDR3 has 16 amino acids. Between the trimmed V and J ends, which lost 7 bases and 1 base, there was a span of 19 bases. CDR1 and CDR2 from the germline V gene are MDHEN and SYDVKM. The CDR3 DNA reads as TGTGCCAGCACCTTAGCGGGAGGTACATGGAACACTGAAGCTTTCTTT. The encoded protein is CASTLAGGTWNTEAFF.

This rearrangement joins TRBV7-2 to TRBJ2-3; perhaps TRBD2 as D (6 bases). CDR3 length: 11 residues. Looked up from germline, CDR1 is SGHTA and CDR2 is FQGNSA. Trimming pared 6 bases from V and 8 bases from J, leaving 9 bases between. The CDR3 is CASSGGVTQYF. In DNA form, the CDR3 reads TGTGCCAGCAGTGGCGGGGTTACGCAGTATTTT.

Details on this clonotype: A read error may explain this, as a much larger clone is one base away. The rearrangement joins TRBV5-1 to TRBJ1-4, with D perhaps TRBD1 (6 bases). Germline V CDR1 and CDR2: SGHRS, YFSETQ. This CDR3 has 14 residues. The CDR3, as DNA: TGCGCCAGCAGCTTACAGGGAACTAATGAAAGACTGTTTTTT. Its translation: CASSLQGTNERLFF.

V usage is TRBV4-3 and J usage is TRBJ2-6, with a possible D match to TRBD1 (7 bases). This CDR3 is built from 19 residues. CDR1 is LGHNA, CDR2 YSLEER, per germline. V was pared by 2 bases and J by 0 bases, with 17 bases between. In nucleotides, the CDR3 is TGCGCCAGCAGCCAAAACCCCAGGGGGGTCCTCTCTGGGGCCAACGTCCTGACTTTC. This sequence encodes CASSQNPRGVLSGANVLTF.

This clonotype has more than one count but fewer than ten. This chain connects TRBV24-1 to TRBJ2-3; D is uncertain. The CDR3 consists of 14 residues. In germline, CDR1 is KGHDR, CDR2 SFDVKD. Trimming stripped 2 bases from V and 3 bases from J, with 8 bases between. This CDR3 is CATSDWPLTDTQYF. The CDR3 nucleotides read TGTGCCACCAGTGATTGGCCCCTGACAGATACGCAGTATTTT.

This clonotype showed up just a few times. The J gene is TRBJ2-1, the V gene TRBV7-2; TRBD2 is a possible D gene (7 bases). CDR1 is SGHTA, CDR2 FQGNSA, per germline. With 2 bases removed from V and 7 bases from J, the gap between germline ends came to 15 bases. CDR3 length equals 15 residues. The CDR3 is CASSLRGGSTNEQFF. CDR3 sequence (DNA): TGTGCCAGCAGCTTAAGGGGGGGCAGCACAAATGAGCAGTTCTTC.

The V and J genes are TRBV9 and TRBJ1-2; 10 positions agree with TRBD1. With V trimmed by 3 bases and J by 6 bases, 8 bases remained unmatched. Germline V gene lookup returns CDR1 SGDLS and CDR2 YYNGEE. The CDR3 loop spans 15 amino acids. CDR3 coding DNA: TGTGCCAGCAGCGGAAACCCGGGACAGGGGAATGGCTACACCTTC. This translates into CASSGNPGQGNGYTF.

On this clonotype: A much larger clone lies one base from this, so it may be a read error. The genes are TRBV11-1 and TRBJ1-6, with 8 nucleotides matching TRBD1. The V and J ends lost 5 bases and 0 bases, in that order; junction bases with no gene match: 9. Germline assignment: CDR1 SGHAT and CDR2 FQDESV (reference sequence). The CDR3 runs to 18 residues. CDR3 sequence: CASSGGTGIGSYNSPLHF. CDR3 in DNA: TGTGCCAGCAGCGGCGGGACAGGTATCGGCTCCTATAATTCACCCCTCCACTTT.

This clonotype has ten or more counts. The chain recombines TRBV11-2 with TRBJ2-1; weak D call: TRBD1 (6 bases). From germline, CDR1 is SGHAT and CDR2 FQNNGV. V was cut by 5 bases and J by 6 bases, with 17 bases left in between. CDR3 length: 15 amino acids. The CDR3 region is CASSKDGTFINEQFF. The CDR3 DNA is TGTGCCAGCAGCAAAGACGGGACATTCATCAATGAGCAGTTCTTC.

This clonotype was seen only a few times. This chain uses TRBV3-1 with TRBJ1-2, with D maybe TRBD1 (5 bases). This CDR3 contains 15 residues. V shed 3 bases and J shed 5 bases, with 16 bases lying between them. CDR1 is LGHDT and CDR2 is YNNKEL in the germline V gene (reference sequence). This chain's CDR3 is CASSQGRETRYGYTF. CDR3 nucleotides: TGTGCCAGCAGCCAGGGACGGGAAACTCGATATGGCTACACCTTC.

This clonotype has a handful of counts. CDR3 in amino acids: CASSITCTDTQYF. CDR3 in DNA: TGTGCCAGCAGCATTACCTGCACAGATACGCAGTATTTT. The chain recombines TRBV21-1 with TRBJ2-3. TRBV21-1 is a known pseudogene. The CDR3 runs to 13 residues.

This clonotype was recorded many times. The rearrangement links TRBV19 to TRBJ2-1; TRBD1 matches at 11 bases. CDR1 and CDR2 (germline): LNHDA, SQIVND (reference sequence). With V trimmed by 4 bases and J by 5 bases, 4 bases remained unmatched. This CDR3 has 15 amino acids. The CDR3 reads CASSRPGQGDNEQFF. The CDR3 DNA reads TGTGCCAGTAGTAGACCGGGACAGGGGGACAATGAGCAGTTCTTC.

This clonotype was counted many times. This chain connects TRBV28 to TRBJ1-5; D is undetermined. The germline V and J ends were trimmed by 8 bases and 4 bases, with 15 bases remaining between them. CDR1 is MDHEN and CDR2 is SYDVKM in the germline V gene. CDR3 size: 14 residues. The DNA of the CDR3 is TGTGCCAGCTCCCTCCAGCTCGGTAATCAGCCCCAGCATTTT. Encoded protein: CASSLQLGNQPQHF.

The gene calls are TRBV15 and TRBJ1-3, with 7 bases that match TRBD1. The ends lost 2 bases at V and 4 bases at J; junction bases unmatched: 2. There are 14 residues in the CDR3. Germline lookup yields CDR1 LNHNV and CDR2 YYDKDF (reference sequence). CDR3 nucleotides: TGTGCCACCAGCAGAAGACAGGGCGGAAACACCATATATTTT. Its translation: CATSRRQGGNTIYF. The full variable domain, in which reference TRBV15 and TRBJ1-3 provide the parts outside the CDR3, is DAMVIQNPRYQVTQFGKPVTLSCSQTLNHNVMYWYQQKSSQAPKLLFHYYDKDFNNEADTPDNFQSRRPNTSFCFLDIRSPGLGDTAMYLCATSRRQGGNTIYFGEGSWLTVV.

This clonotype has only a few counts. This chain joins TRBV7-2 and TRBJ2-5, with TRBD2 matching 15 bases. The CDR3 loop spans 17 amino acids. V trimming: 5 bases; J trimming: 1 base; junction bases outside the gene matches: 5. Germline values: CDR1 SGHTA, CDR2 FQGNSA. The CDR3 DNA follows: TGTGCCAGCAGCAGGACTAGCGGGGGGGCCCTCCAAGAGACCCAGTACTTC. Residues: CASSRTSGGALQETQYF.

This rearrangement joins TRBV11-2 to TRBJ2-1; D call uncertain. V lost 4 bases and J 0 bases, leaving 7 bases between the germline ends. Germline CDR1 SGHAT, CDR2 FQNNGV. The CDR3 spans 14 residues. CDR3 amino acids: CASSSLSSYNEQFF. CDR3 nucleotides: TGTGCCAGCAGCTCACTTAGCTCCTACAATGAGCAGTTCTTC.

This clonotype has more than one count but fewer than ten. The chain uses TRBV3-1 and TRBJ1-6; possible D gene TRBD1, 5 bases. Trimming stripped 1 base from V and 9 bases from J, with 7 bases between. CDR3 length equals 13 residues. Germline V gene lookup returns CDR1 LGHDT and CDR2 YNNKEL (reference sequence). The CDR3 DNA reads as TGTGCCAGCAGCCAAGGCAGGGTTTCACCCCTCCACTTT. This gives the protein CASSQGRVSPLHF.

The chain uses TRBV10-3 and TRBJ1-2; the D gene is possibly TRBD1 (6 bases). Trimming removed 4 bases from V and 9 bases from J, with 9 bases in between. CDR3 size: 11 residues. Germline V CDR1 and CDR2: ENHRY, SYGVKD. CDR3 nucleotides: TGTGCCATCAGTGGACGGGACAGCTACACCTTC. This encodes CAISGRDSYTF.

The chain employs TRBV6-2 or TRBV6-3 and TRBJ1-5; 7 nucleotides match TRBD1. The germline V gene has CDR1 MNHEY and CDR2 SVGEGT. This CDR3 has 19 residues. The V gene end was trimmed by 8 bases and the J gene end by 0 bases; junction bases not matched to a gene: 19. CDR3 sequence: CASSHLRDRYWDSNQPQHF. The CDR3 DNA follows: TGTGCCAGCTCTCACCTCCGGGACAGATACTGGGATAGCAATCAGCCCCAGCATTTT.

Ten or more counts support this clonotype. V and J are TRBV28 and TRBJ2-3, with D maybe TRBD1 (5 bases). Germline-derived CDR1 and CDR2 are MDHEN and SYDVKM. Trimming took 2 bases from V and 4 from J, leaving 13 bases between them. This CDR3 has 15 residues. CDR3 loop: CASSLGALRSDTQYF. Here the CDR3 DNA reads TGTGCCAGCAGTTTAGGGGCTCTTCGGTCAGATACGCAGTATTTT.

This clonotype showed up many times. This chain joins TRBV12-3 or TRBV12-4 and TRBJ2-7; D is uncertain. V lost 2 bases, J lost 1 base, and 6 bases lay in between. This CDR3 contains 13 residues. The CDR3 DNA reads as TGTGCCAGCAGTTTATACGAGTCCTACGAGCAGTACTTC. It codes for CASSLYESYEQYF.

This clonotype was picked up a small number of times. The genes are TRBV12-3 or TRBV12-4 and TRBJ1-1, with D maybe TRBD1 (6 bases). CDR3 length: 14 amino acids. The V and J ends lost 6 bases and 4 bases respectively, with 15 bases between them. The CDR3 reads CASRTGRGRTEAFF. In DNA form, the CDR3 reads TGTGCCAGCAGAACGGGGCGGGGGCGCACTGAAGCTTTCTTT.

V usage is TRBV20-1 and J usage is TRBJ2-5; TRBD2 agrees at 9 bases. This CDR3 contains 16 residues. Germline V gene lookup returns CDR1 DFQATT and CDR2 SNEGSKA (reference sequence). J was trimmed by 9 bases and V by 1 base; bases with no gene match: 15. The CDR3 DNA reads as TGCAGTGCTAGAGGCGACAGGCGGGAGGGGGGCTGGGCCCAGTACTTC. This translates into CSARGDRREGGWAQYF.

The chain's CDR3 is CSAPSASGSVYEQFF. The CDR3 DNA reads TGCAGTGCCCCCTCGGCTAGCGGGAGTGTTTATGAGCAGTTCTTC. The chain is built from TRBV20-1 and TRBJ2-1; the match to TRBD2 covers 10 bases. V shed 6 bases and J 8 bases; nucleotides not matched to a gene: 13. CDR1 is DFQATT, CDR2 SNEGSKA, per germline (reference sequence). The length of the CDR3 is 15 residues.